The next 28 T cell receptor beta chains were all read from a single sample in a study of blood T cell repertoires in COVID-19. The protocol was immunoSEQ multiplex PCR, while the TCRdb copy is restricted to in-frame clones and leaves out a portion. The sample includes 220,000 or so clones, 65% to 85% seen only once; the top ten take about 2.9%. Sample: peripheral blood. These receptors were collected from a woman in her 30s who had recovered from COVID-19.

V and J are TRBV7-8 and TRBJ1-2; 11 nucleotides line up with TRBD1. Per germline, CDR1 SGHVS and CDR2 FQNEAQ. J gave up 4 bases and V 1 base, and 8 bases lay outside the gene matches. This CDR3 is 17 amino acids long. The CDR3 is CASSLGGQGARVYGYTF. The CDR3, as DNA: TGTGCCAGCAGCTTAGGAGGACAGGGGGCGCGGGTCTATGGCTACACCTTC.

V and J are TRBV19 and TRBJ1-4; 9 bases are a match to TRBD1. The CDR3 has 15 amino acids. The V gene end was trimmed by 4 bases and the J gene end by 5 bases; junction bases not matched to a gene: 5. CDR1 and CDR2 (germline): LNHDA, SQIVND (reference sequence). CDR3 loop: CASSNFGTGNEKLFF. The CDR3 coding sequence is TGTGCCAGTAGTAATTTCGGGACAGGGAATGAAAAACTGTTTTTT.

The chain has TRBV29-1 and TRBJ2-3; 11 bases are shared with TRBD1. The germline gives CDR1 SQVTM, CDR2 ANQGSEA. V dropped 7 bases and J dropped 5; count of bases not matched to a gene: 8. There are 14 residues in the CDR3. The DNA of the CDR3 is TGCAGCGATCACGGACAGGGGGCTGGAGATACGCAGTATTTT. This encodes CSDHGQGAGDTQYF.

The chain combines TRBV16 with TRBJ2-7, with 8 positions matching TRBD1. The CDR3 has 12 amino acids. With 4 bases clipped from V and 5 bases from J, the junction kept 1 base outside the gene matches. Germline V gives CDR1 KGHSY, CDR2 FQNENV. The CDR3 DNA is TGTGCCAGCAGCCCGACAGGGGACGAGCAGTACTTC. It translates to CASSPTGDEQYF.

This clone has at least ten counts. The chain combines TRBV27 with TRBJ2-5; weak D call: TRBD2 (5 bases). The ends were cut back, 2 bases at V and 2 bases at J, with 9 bases in the middle. Germline CDR1 and CDR2: MNHEY and SMNVEV (reference sequence). The CDR3 runs to 14 residues. In nucleotides, the CDR3 is TGTGCCAGCAGTTTAAATGGCGGGCAAGAGACCCAGTACTTC. This codes for CASSLNGGQETQYF.

The V call is TRBV28, the J call TRBJ1-2; unclear D gene. V was clipped by 3 bases and J by 2 bases, with 10 bases between them. The CDR3 loop spans 14 amino acids. CDR1 is MDHEN and CDR2 is SYDVKM in the germline V gene. This CDR3 reads CASSLQVTNYGYTF. DNA for the CDR3: TGTGCCAGCAGTTTGCAGGTTACAAACTATGGCTACACCTTC.

This clone was observed once. This specimen includes other DNA sequences encoding the same CDR3. The CDR3 DNA is TGTGCCAGCAGCCTGGCAGGCGAGCAGTACTTC. Encoded protein: CASSLAGEQYF. The V gene is TRBV11-2, the J gene TRBJ2-7, with D uncertain. The CDR3 is 11 amino acids. Trimming removed 5 bases from V and 6 bases from J, with 8 bases in between. The V gene's germline CDR1 is SGHAT and CDR2 FQNNGV.

This chain links TRBV6-5 with TRBJ2-5, with D tentatively TRBD2 (6 bases). The V gene lost 8 bases and the J gene lost 3 bases, with 16 bases spanning the gap. The CDR3 has 14 amino acids. Per germline, CDR1 MNHEY and CDR2 SVGAGI. The CDR3 loop reads CASRAWGEEETQYF. Written as DNA, the CDR3 is TGTGCCAGCCGGGCTTGGGGGGAGGAAGAGACCCAGTACTTC.

The V gene is TRBV12-3 or TRBV12-4, the J gene TRBJ1-5; D uncertain. The CDR3 is 13 amino acids. Trimming removed 6 bases from V and 2 bases from J, with 8 bases in between. CDR3 region: CASRREGNQPQHF. The CDR3 nucleotides are TGTGCCAGCAGACGAGAGGGCAATCAGCCCCAGCATTTT.

V is TRBV6-5 and J is TRBJ2-3, with TRBD1 matching 7 bases. The CDR3 sequence is 14 residues long. Losses at the gene ends were 5 bases for V and 3 bases for J; bases not matched to a gene: 5. Per the germline V gene, CDR1 is MNHEY and CDR2 is SVGAGI. The CDR3 DNA follows: TGTGCCAGCAGTACAGGGGCAGGAACAGATACGCAGTATTTT. Protein sequence: CASSTGAGTDTQYF.

The rearrangement links TRBV6-1 to TRBJ2-6, with a tentative D call TRBD1 (6 bases). CDR3 length: 16 residues. Trimming removed 2 bases from V and 5 bases from J, with 13 bases in between. Germline V lookup: CDR1 MNHNS, CDR2 SASEGT. This CDR3 reads CASSELGQLRANVLTF. In DNA form, the CDR3 reads TGTGCCAGCAGTGAACTGGGACAACTTCGGGCCAACGTCCTGACTTTC.

The chain links TRBV5-4 to TRBJ2-2; a weak D match, TRBD2 (6 bases). V shed 0 bases and J shed 2 bases, with 14 bases lying between them. Germline V lookup: CDR1 SGHNT, CDR2 YYREEE (reference sequence). This CDR3 is 17 amino acids long. CDR3 coding DNA: TGTGCCAGCAGCTTGGTGGGGAGGCGGGAAAACACCGGGGAGCTGTTTTTT. Translated: CASSLVGRRENTGELFF. The full variable domain, with the rest looked up from reference TRBV5-4 and TRBJ2-2, is ETGVTQSPTHLIKTRGQQVTLRCSSQSGHNTVSWYQQALGQGPQFIFQYYREEENGRGNFPPRFSGLQFPNYSSELNVNALELDDSALYLCASSLVGRRENTGELFFGEGSRLTVL.

The J gene is TRBJ2-5, the V gene TRBV27; 7 positions match TRBD2. The trim removed 3 bases at V and 6 bases at J, leaving 13 bases unmatched. The CDR3 contains 16 residues. CDR1 is MNHEY and CDR2 is SMNVEV in the germline V gene (reference sequence). CDR3 nucleotides: TGTGCCAGCAGTTTCGATGGGAGGGAGGGTACACAGACCCAGTACTTC. This encodes CASSFDGREGTQTQYF.

V usage is TRBV6-5 and J usage is TRBJ2-7; D possibly corresponds to TRBD1 (5 bases). Germline loops: CDR1 MNHEY, CDR2 SVGAGI. CDR3 length equals 15 residues. V was cut by 4 bases and J by 2 bases, with 15 bases left in between. The CDR3 bases are TGTGCCAGCAGTTCCCCCCTTCCAGGGACCTACGAGCAGTACTTC. Translating gives CASSSPLPGTYEQYF.

Note on this clone: This CDR3 is also generated by other DNA sequences in the sample. CDR3 coding DNA: TGTGCCAGCAGCTTAGACAGGGGTGGTCAGCCCCAGCATTTT. This translates into CASSLDRGGQPQHF. The chain is built from TRBV7-9 and TRBJ1-5, with 7 bases aligning to TRBD1. Germline CDR1 SEHNR, CDR2 FQNEAQ (reference sequence). V shed 1 base and J 6 bases; nucleotides not matched to a gene: 3. The CDR3 is 14 residues long. Looking up the rest from reference TRBV7-9 and TRBJ1-5 gives the full variable domain: DTGVSQNPRHKITKRGQNVTFRCDPISEHNRLYWYRQTLGQGPEFLTYFQNEAQLEKSRLLSDRFSAERPKGSFSTLEIQRTEQGDSAMYLCASSLDRGGQPQHFGDGTRLSIL.

V usage is TRBV30 and J usage is TRBJ1-6, with 9 bases matching TRBD1. In germline, CDR1 is GTSNPN, CDR2 SVGIG (reference sequence). J was trimmed by 7 bases and V by 0 bases; bases with no gene match: 16. The CDR3 extends over 19 amino acids. The DNA of the CDR3 is TGTGCCTGGAGTGTACGTTTCCGCTTCGGGACAGGGCCGAATTCACCCCTCCACTTT. Translated, it gives CAWSVRFRFGTGPNSPLHF.

The chain combines TRBV7-2 with TRBJ1-3; possible D gene TRBD1, 5 bases. Trimming took off 5 bases at V and 3 bases at J, with 14 bases between the two ends. The CDR3 sequence is 15 residues long. CDR1 is SGHTA and CDR2 is FQGNSA in the germline V gene. CDR3 DNA: TGTGCCAGCAGCCCCTCAGGAGGGGTTGGAAACACCATATATTTT. Translated, it gives CASSPSGGVGNTIYF.

Turning to this clone: Given a far larger clone just one base away, this is likely a sequencing read error. The chain recombines TRBV9 with TRBJ1-5, with TRBD1 identical over 8 bases. CDR1 is SGDLS and CDR2 is YYNGEE in the germline V gene. V dropped 4 bases and J dropped 0; count of bases not matched to a gene: 3. The CDR3 covers 15 residues. CDR3 sequence (DNA): TGTGCCAGCAGCTCCGGACAGGGTAGCAATCAGCCCCAGCATTTT. Translation: CASSSGQGSNQPQHF.

The chain couples TRBV4-2 to TRBJ2-7, with 7 bases fitting TRBD1. This CDR3 has 14 residues. The trim removed 4 bases at V and 2 bases at J, leaving 5 bases unmatched. CDR1 is LGHNA and CDR2 is YNFKEQ in the germline V gene. CDR3 sequence (DNA): TGTGCCAGCAGCCCCCGGGACAGCACCTACGAGCAGTACTTC. Protein: CASSPRDSTYEQYF.

A single count supports this clone. The CDR3 nucleotides read TGTGCCAGCAGTCCTCTCGGTAGCTCCTACAATGAGCAGTTCTTC. It is translated as CASSPLGSSYNEQFF. The J gene is TRBJ2-1, the V gene TRBV6-6; no definite D call. The germline gives CDR1 MNHNY, CDR2 SVGAGI (reference sequence). The V and J ends lost 5 bases and 0 bases respectively, with 11 bases between them. This CDR3 contains 15 residues.

This chain joins TRBV30 and TRBJ2-2; 7 nucleotides line up with TRBD2. From germline, CDR1 is GTSNPN and CDR2 SVGIG (reference sequence). V shed 4 bases, J shed 1 base, and the junction held 9 bases outside the gene matches. The CDR3 sequence is 16 residues long. CDR3 DNA: TGTGCCTGGAAGTATTGGGAGCGGGGGAACACCGGGGAGCTGTTTTTT. It codes for CAWKYWERGNTGELFF.

In the case of this clone: The junction differs from germline at one of its ends, possibly a read error. The rearrangement uses TRBV6-5 and TRBJ2-2; 8 bases align to TRBD1. The germline CDR1 and CDR2 sequences are MNHEY and SVGAGI. The CDR3 consists of 12 residues. The DNA of the CDR3 is TGTTCCCTGGGACAGGCCACCAGGGAGCTGTTTTTT. Translated, it gives CSLGQATRELFF.

V gene TRBV2 combines with J gene TRBJ2-5; 8 bases align to TRBD2. Germline CDR1 SNHLY, CDR2 FYNNEI. The CDR3 loop spans 13 amino acids. The V segment lost 6 bases and the J segment 4 bases; nucleotides outside the gene matches: 4. The CDR3 sequence is CASRMLAGETQYF. For the CDR3, the DNA is TGTGCCAGCAGGATGCTAGCGGGAGAGACCCAGTACTTC.

The chain employs TRBV19 and TRBJ2-1; 7 bases fit TRBD2. This CDR3 spans 16 amino acids. Per germline, CDR1 LNHDA and CDR2 SQIVND (reference sequence). With V trimmed by 5 bases and J by 8 bases, 15 bases remained unmatched. CDR3 protein: CASSFSRREFFDEQFF. The CDR3 nucleotides read TGTGCCAGTAGTTTCTCAAGGCGGGAGTTTTTCGATGAGCAGTTCTTC.

The chain uses TRBV5-4 and TRBJ1-5; D might be TRBD1 (6 bases). The CDR3 consists of 16 residues. Germline lookup yields CDR1 SGHNT and CDR2 YYREEE (reference sequence). V lost 0 bases, J lost 3 bases, and 13 bases lay in between. The CDR3 DNA follows: TGTGCCAGCAGCTTGGGGGGGGGCACCCTCAATCAGCCCCAGCATTTT. Its translation is CASSLGGGTLNQPQHF.

V is TRBV27 and J is TRBJ2-1, with 8 bases fitting TRBD2. The CDR3 is 17 residues long. Germline CDR1 reads MNHEY; CDR2 reads SMNVEV (reference sequence). Germline trimming cut 8 bases from V and 4 bases from J; bases unmatched to any gene: 16. The chain's CDR3 is CASHLGGVAGIYNEQFF. In DNA form, the CDR3 reads TGTGCCAGCCACCTCGGCGGGGTAGCGGGAATTTACAATGAGCAGTTCTTC.

This clone is a singleton in its sample. The CDR3, as DNA: TGTGCCAGCAGTTTAGGGGGAGGGGTTACCCAGTACTTC. Its protein is CASSLGGGVTQYF. The chain joins TRBV27 to TRBJ2-5; 7 bases match TRBD2. The CDR3 length is 13 residues. The J segment lost 8 bases and the V segment lost 2 bases, leaving 5 bases of the junction unmatched. CDR1 and CDR2 (germline): MNHEY, SMNVEV (reference sequence).

CDR3 DNA: TGTGCCAGCAGCCTAGCCGGCGGGGGCTACGAGCAGTACTTC. Translated, it gives CASSLAGGGYEQYF. The genes are TRBV5-4 and TRBJ2-7, with 7 bases that match TRBD2. The CDR3 has 14 residues. Germline lookup yields CDR1 SGHNT and CDR2 YYREEE (reference sequence). J was trimmed by 3 bases and V by 4 bases; bases with no gene match: 7.